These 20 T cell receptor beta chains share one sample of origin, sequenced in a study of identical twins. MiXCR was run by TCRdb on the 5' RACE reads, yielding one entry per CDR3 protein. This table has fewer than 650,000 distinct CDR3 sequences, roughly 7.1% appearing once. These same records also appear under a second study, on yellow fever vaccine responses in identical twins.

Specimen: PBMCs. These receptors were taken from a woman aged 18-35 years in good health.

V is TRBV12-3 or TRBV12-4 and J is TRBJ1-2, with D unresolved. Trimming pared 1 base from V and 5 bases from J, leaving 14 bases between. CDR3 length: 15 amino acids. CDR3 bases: TGTGCCAGCAGTTTAGGACCAGACCGATCATATGGCTACACCTTC. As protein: CASSLGPDRSYGYTF.

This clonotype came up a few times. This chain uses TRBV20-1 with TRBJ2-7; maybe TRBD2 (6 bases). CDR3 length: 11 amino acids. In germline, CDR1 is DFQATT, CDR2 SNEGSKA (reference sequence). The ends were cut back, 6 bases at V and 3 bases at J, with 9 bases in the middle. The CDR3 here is CSAREVYEQYF. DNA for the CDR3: TGCAGTGCCAGGGAGGTCTACGAGCAGTACTTC.

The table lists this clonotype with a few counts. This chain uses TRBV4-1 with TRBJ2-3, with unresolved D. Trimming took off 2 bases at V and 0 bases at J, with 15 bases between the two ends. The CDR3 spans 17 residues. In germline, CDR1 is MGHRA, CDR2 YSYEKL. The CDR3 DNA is TGCGCCAGCAGCCAACCCTCACAAGGGTCTAGCACAGATACGCAGTATTTT. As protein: CASSQPSQGSSTDTQYF.

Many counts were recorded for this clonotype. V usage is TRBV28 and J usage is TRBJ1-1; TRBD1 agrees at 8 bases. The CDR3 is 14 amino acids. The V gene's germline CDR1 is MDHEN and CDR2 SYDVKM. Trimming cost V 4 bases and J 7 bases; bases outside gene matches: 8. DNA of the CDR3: TGTGCCAGCAGTTGGACAGGGAATTACCATGAAGCTTTCTTT. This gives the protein CASSWTGNYHEAFF.

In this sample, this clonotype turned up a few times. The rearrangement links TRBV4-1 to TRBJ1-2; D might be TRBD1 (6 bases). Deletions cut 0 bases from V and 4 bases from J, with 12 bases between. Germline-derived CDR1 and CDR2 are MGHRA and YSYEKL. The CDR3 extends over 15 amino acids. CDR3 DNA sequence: TGCGCCAGCAGCCAAGATAGGGGGAATATCTATGGCTACACCTTC. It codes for CASSQDRGNIYGYTF.

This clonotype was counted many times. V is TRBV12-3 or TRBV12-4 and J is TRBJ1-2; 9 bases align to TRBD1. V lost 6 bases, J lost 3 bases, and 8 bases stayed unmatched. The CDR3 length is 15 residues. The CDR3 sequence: CASRRDRAVDYGYTF. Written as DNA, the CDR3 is TGTGCCAGCAGACGGGACAGGGCGGTCGACTATGGCTACACCTTC.

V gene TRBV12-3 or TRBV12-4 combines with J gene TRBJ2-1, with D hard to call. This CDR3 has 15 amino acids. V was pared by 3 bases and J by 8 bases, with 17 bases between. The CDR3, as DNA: TGTGCCAGCAGTTTCATTAACGCGGTCAGTGATGAGCAGTTCTTC. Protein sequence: CASSFINAVSDEQFF.

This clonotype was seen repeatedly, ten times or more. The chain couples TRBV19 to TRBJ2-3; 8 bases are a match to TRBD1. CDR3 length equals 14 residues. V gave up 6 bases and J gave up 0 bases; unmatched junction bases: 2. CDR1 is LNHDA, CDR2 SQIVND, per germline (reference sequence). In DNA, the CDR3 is TGTGCCAGTAGCAGGACAGGGAGCACAGATACGCAGTATTTT. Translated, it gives CASSRTGSTDTQYF.

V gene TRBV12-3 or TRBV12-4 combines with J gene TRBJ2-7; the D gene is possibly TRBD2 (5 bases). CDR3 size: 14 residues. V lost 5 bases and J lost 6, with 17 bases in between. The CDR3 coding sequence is TGTGCCAGCAGTCGATCGGGCCCACGGGGCGAGCAGTACTTC. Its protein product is CASSRSGPRGEQYF.

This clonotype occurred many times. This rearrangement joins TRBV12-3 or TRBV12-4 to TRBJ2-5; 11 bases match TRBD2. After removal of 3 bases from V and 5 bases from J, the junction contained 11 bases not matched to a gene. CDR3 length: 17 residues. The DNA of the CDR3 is TGTGCCAGCAGTTTGAGAAAGACTAGCGGGATCGGGGAGACCCAGTACTTC. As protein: CASSLRKTSGIGETQYF.

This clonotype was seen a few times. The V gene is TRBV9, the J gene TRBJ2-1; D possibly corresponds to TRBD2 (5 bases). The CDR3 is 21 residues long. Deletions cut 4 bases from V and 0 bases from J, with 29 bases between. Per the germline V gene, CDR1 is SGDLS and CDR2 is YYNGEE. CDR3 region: CASSSPDSAVFKMSSYNEQFF. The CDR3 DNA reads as TGTGCCAGCAGCTCTCCGGACTCCGCGGTATTTAAAATGAGCTCCTACAATGAGCAGTTCTTC.

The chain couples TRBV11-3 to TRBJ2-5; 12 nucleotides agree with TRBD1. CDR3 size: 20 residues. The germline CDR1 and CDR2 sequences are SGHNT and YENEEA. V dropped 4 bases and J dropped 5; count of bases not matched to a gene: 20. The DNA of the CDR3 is TGTGCCAGCAGCTCAAACAACCTAAACTGGGACAGGGGGCCTCGGGAGACCCAGTACTTC. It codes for CASSSNNLNWDRGPRETQYF.

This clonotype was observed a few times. The CDR3 nucleotides are TGCAGTGCTTATCAACCGGGACAGGGGGTGACAGATACGCAGTATTTT. It is translated as CSAYQPGQGVTDTQYF. The chain uses TRBV20-1 and TRBJ2-3, with TRBD1 matching 11 bases. Germline values: CDR1 DFQATT, CDR2 SNEGSKA (reference sequence). The trim removed 5 bases at V and 3 bases at J, leaving 10 bases unmatched. The CDR3 has 16 amino acids.

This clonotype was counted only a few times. Written as DNA, the CDR3 is TGTGCCAGCAGCGCCGCTTGGGGAGCTTACAATGAGCAGTTCTTC. Protein product: CASSAAWGAYNEQFF. The chain carries TRBV5-6 and TRBJ2-1, with D tentatively TRBD2 (5 bases). Germline assignment: CDR1 SGHDT and CDR2 YYEEEE. The CDR3 spans 15 residues. The V end was cut by 4 bases, the J end by 4 bases, with 15 bases between.

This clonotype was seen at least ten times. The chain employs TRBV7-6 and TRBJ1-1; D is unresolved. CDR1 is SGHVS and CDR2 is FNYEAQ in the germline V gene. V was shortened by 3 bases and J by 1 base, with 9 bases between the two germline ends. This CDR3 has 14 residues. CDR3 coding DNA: TGTGCCAGCAGCTTTAGTCGTGCGAACACTGAAGCTTTCTTT. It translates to CASSFSRANTEAFF.

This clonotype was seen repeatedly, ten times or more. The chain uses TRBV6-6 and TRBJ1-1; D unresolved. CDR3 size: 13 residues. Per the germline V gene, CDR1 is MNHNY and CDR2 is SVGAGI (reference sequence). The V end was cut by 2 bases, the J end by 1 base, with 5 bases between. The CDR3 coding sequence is TGTGCCAGCAGTTACGCAAAGAACACTGAAGCTTTCTTT. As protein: CASSYAKNTEAFF.

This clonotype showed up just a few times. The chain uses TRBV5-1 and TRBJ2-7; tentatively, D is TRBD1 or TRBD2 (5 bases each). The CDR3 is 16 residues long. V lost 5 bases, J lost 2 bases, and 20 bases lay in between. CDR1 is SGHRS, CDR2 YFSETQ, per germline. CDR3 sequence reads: CASRLAHSGTTYEQYF. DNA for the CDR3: TGCGCCAGCAGGCTTGCCCACTCCGGGACCACCTACGAGCAGTACTTC.

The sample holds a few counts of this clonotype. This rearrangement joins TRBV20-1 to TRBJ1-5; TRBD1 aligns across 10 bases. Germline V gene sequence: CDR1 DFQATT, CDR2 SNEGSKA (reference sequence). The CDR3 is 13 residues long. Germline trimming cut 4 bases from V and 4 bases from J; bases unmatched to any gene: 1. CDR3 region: CSAKGQGNQPQHF. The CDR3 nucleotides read TGCAGTGCTAAGGGACAGGGGAATCAGCCCCAGCATTTT.

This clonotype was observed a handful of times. Written as DNA, the CDR3 is TGCGCCAGCGATCCAGAACAGGGGACCTACGAGCAGTACGTC. This encodes CASDPEQGTYEQYV. J is TRBJ2-7 and V is TRBV5-1; 7 bases fit TRBD1. The CDR3 has 14 amino acids. Germline-derived CDR1 and CDR2 are SGHRS and YFSETQ. J was trimmed by 2 bases and V by 7 bases; bases with no gene match: 9.

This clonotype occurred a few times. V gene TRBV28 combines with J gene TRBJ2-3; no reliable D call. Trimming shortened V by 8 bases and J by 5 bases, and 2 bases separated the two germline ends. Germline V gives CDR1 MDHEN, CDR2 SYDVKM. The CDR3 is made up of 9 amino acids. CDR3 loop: CASRDTQYF. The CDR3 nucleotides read TGTGCCAGCCGAGATACGCAGTATTTT.